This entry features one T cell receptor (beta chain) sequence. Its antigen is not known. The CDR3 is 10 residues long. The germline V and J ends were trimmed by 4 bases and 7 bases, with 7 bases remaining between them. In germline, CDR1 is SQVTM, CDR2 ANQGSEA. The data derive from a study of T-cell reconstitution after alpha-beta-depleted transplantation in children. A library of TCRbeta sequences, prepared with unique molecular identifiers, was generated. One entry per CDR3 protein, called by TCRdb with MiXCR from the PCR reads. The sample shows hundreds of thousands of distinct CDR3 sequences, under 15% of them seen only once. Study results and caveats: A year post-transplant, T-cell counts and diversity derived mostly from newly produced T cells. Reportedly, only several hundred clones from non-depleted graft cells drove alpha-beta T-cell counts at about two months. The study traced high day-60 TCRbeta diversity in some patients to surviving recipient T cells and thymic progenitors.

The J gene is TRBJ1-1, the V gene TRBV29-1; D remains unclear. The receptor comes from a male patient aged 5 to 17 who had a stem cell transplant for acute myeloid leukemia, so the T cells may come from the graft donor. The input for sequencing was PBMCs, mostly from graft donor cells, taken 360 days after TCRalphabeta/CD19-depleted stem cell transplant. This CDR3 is CSVAWVEAFF. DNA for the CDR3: TGCAGCGTTGCTTGGGTTGAAGCTTTCTTT.